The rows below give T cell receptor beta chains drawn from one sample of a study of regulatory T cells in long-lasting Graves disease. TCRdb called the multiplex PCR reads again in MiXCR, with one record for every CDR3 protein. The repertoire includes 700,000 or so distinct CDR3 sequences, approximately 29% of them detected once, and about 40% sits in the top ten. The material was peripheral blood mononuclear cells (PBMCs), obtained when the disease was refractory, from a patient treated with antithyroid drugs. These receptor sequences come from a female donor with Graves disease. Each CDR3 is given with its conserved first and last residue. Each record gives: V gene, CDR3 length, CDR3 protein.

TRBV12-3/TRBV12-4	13	CATPMIRGYGYTF
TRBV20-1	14	CSADRGTGAEKLFF
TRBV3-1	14	CASSTRLAGDVQYF
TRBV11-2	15	CASSEGQGARETQYF
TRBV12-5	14	CASGLTGLSYEQYF
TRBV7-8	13	CASSQDPCQPQHF
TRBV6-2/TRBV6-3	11	CATGGWETQYF
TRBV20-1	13	CSAGGGSTYEQYF
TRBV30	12	CAWGIQGARAFF
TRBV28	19	CASSLPDALNIQGPTEAFF
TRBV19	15	CASSTDRIDNYGYTF
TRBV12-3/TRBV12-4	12	CASTLAGSPLHF
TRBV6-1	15	CASSPQRSAAYEQYF
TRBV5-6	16	CASNTGPGRMNTEAFF
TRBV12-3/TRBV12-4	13	CASGFSANTEAFF
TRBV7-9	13	CASSQSKHYGYTF
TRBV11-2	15	CASSPGPGGDQPQHF
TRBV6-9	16	CASSLGGGGLNYGYTF
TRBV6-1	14	CASRDLGTFYGYTF
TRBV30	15	CAWSPTSGFGETQYF
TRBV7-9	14	CASTHPGQAEKLFF
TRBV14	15	CASSHRTGGGGEAFF
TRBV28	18	CASSLVIVGSAPRNEQYF
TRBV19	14	CASNPGTEIYEQYF
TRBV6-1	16	CASSGNENRRNSPLHF
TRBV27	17	CASSPRQGALGANVLTF
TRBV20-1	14	CSASRAGGPYEQYF
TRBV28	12	CASSGTGFGYTF
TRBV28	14	CASSPLTVIYGYTF
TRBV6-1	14	CASSPIGGRGEQYF
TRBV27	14	CASSYRTVGYEQYF
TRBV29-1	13	CSVFSGKAYEQYF
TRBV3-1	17	CASSQGLGGGLAGELFF
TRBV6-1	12	CATGQGRSPLHF
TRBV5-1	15	CASSLAFSDTGELFF
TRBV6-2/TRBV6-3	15	CASSALTRGQETQYF
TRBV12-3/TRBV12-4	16	CASRGIRDRTYNEQFF
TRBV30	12	CAWRIGNTEAFF
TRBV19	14	CASNRDGGEETQYF
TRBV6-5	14	CASSYSVNQETQYF
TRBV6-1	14	CASSTTGGGQTQYF
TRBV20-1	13	CSAQTGVETEAFF
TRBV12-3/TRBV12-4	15	CASTPGLLNTGELFF
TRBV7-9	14	CASSLRGLRTEAFF
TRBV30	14	CAWSDPAGGNIQYF
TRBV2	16	CASSESGGIGTDTQYF
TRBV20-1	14	CSASPQGSGQPQHF
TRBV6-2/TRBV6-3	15	CASSEAASDNSPLHF
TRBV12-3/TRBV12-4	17	CASSQGQARLMNTEAFF